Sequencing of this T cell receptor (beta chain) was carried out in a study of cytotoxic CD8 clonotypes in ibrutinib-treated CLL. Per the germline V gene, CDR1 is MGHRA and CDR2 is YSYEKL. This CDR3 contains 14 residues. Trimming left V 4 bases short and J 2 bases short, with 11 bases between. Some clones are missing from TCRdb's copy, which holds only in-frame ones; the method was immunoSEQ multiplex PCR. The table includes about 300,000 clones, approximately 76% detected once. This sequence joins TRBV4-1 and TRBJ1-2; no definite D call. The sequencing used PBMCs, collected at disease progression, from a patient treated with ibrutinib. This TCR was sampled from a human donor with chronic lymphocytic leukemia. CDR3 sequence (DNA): TGCGCCAGCAGCCCCTGGACGGAGAACTATGGCTACACCTTC. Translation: CASSPWTENYGYTF.